The source of this T cell receptor (beta chain) is a study of T-cell reconstitution after alpha-beta-depleted transplantation in children. The CDR3 consists of 15 residues. V dropped 7 bases and J dropped 8 bases, with 18 bases sitting between them. Unique molecular identifiers were incorporated when the TCRbeta library was constructed. TCRdb called the PCR reads again in MiXCR, with one record for every CDR3 protein. The sample contains a few hundred thousand distinct CDR3 sequences, about 16% of which appear only once. Source: PBMCs, mostly from graft donor cells, taken 360 days after TCRalphabeta/CD19-depleted stem cell transplant. The TCR comes from a boy under two years old who had a stem cell transplant for Wiskott-Aldrich syndrome, so the T cells may come from the graft donor. The rearrangement links TRBV12-3 or TRBV12-4 to TRBJ2-6, with a tentative D call TRBD2 (6 bases). The CDR3 loop is CASIDKGTFPNVLTF. The CDR3, as DNA: TGTGCCAGCATTGACAAAGGGACTTTTCCCAACGTCCTGACTTTC.